This T cell receptor (beta chain) came from a study of CD8+CD57+ T cells in acquired aplastic anemia. Study in general: The DNA of sorted CD4+ and CD8+ cells averaged approximately 3.2 ug. General study results and limits: In common between the patients and the controls were more than 25 CD8+ CDR3 sequences.

Genomic DNA acted as the template from which TCR beta VDJ combination and CDR3 sequence profiling were carried out. TCRdb recomputed calls from the reads with MiXCR, one row per CDR3 protein. The sample lists around 500,000 distinct CDR3 sequences; 25% to 40% were seen once. The CDR3 extends over 16 amino acids. In germline, CDR1 is SGHAT, CDR2 FQNNGV. With 0 bases removed from V and 1 base from J, the gap between germline ends came to 12 bases. Those patients picked for sequencing had displayed CD8+CD57+ cell expansion on flow cytometry. All patients had severe acquired aplastic anemia. With respect to this clonotype: Antigen specificity is unknown.

This sequence joins TRBV11-2 and TRBJ1-2; D gene unclear. This clonotype was obtained from a human donor with aplastic anemia. Sequenced: sorted CD4+, CD8+, or CD8+CD57+ T cells (not recorded which) from PBMCs. The CDR3 sequence: CASSLDRRAGNYGYTF. The DNA for the CDR3 is TGTGCCAGCAGCTTAGATCGGCGGGCGGGTAACTATGGCTACACCTTC.